These 23 T cell receptor beta chains came from one sample sequenced in a study of Ad26.COV2.S vaccination and SARS-CoV-2 variants. The table came from immunoSEQ multiplex PCR; TCRdb's copy has only in-frame clones and leaves some out. Of about 350,000 clones detected, 65% to 90% appear once; the ten largest clones hold about 10%. The sample's treatment: 15 to 20 received Ad26.COV2.S at low or high dose, single or two shots; about 5 received placebo; per-sample allocation not given. Collection of samples fell on day 63 after the first vaccine or placebo injection. The material was peripheral blood, obtained in a trial of Ad26.COV2.S vaccine versus placebo. These receptors were collected from a person between 18 and 65 years old who received the Ad26.COV2.S COVID-19 vaccine or a placebo.

V usage is TRBV6-2 or TRBV6-3 and J usage is TRBJ2-3; no clear D. V lost 0 bases to trimming and J lost 5 bases, with 6 bases between them. The CDR3 has 13 amino acids. The V gene's germline CDR1 is MNHEY and CDR2 SVGEGT. CDR3 amino acids: CASSYSLRDTQYF. CDR3 sequence (DNA): TGTGCCAGCAGTTACTCGTTACGAGATACGCAGTATTTT.

In its sample, this clone was seen once. V usage is TRBV30 and J usage is TRBJ1-1; D call uncertain. The V gene's germline CDR1 is GTSNPN and CDR2 SVGIG (reference sequence). The V and J ends lost 0 bases and 1 base respectively, with 18 bases between them. This CDR3 is 17 amino acids long. CDR3 nucleotides: TGTGCCTGGAGTGTATTCTGGACCGGTCCCGGGAACACTGAAGCTTTCTTT. It encodes CAWSVFWTGPGNTEAFF.

The V gene is TRBV28, the J gene TRBJ1-1, with 7 positions matching TRBD1. This CDR3 comprises 14 residues. Germline CDR1 and CDR2: MDHEN and SYDVKM. Germline trimming cut 8 bases from V and 0 bases from J; bases unmatched to any gene: 6. The CDR3, as DNA: TGTGCCAGCGGTCGGACAGGCTTGAACACTGAAGCTTTCTTT. It codes for CASGRTGLNTEAFF.

The rearrangement uses TRBV5-6 and TRBJ1-5; 8 bases fit TRBD1. Germline trimming cut 4 bases from V and 6 bases from J; bases unmatched to any gene: 9. The germline gives CDR1 SGHDT, CDR2 YYEEEE. The CDR3 has 15 residues. The CDR3 DNA follows: TGTGCCAGCAGCGCCTGGACAGGGAGCGGTCAGCCCCAGCATTTT. This encodes CASSAWTGSGQPQHF.

The chain uses TRBV27 and TRBJ1-5, with TRBD1 identical over 9 bases. The junction had 7 bases not matched to a gene; V was cut back by 0 bases and J by 7 bases. CDR1 and CDR2 (germline): MNHEY, SMNVEV (reference sequence). This CDR3 is 16 amino acids long. The CDR3 DNA sequence: TGTGCCAGCAGTTTATCCACTACAGGGGGCGGCCAGCCCCAGCATTTT. Protein sequence: CASSLSTTGGGQPQHF.

V gene TRBV28 combines with J gene TRBJ2-5; D possibly corresponds to TRBD2 (7 bases). Germline V gene data show CDR1 as MDHEN and CDR2 as SYDVKM. With 7 bases removed from V and 5 bases from J, the gap between germline ends came to 20 bases. CDR3 length: 15 amino acids. In DNA form, the CDR3 reads TGTGCCAGCAACCTATTAAGGGGGGGGCTGGAGACCCAGTACTTC. This codes for CASNLLRGGLETQYF. The variable domain in full, completed from reference TRBV28 and TRBJ2-5, reads DVKVTQSSRYLVKRTGEKVFLECVQDMDHENMFWYRQDPGLGLRLIYFSYDVKMKEKGDIPEGYSVSREKKERFSLILESASTNQTSMYLCASNLLRGGLETQYFGPGTRLLVL.

The genes are TRBV6-2 or TRBV6-3 and TRBJ1-6; D perhaps matches TRBD1 (5 bases). There are 18 residues in the CDR3. V lost 1 base and J lost 0, with 13 bases in between. The germline V gene encodes CDR1 MNHEY and CDR2 SVGEGT. CDR3 protein: CASSYWDGKSSYNSPLHF. The CDR3 bases are TGTGCCAGCAGTTACTGGGACGGGAAAAGCTCCTATAATTCACCCCTCCACTTT.

This clone has more than one count but fewer than ten. The genes are TRBV4-1 and TRBJ1-3; D gene uncertain. Trimming removed 1 base at V and 0 bases at J, with 7 bases between. The CDR3 covers 15 residues. The germline CDR1 and CDR2 sequences are MGHRA and YSYEKL. The CDR3 sequence is CASSQGPGSGNTIYF. The CDR3 region has the DNA TGCGCCAGCAGCCAAGGTCCCGGCTCTGGAAACACCATATATTTT.

This chain joins TRBV6-5 and TRBJ2-2; no firm D call. Germline V gene lookup returns CDR1 MNHEY and CDR2 SVGAGI. The CDR3 is made up of 12 amino acids. The V end lost 6 bases, the J end lost 7 bases, and 9 bases lay between the germline ends. The CDR3 reads CASRNGFGELFF. In DNA form, the CDR3 reads TGTGCCAGCAGGAACGGGTTCGGGGAGCTGTTTTTT.

This chain links TRBV9 with TRBJ1-3; no definite D call. Germline V gives CDR1 SGDLS, CDR2 YYNGEE. The CDR3 spans 14 residues. The V end was cut by 5 bases, the J end by 0 bases, with 9 bases between. The DNA for the CDR3 is TGTGCCAGCAGAGACGGAAGCTCTGGAAACACCATATATTTT. It is translated as CASRDGSSGNTIYF.

This clone appeared a few times. The J gene is TRBJ2-7, the V gene TRBV28, with 8 bases lining up with TRBD2. The CDR3 is 15 amino acids. The trim removed 8 bases at V and 3 bases at J, leaving 12 bases unmatched. Germline lookup yields CDR1 MDHEN and CDR2 SYDVKM. The CDR3 DNA reads as TGTGCCAGCGGCTCAGATAGCGGGGATCTCTACGAGCAGTACTTC. Translating it yields CASGSDSGDLYEQYF.

The chain is built from TRBV12-3 or TRBV12-4 and TRBJ1-1, with 9 nucleotides matching TRBD1. The CDR3 consists of 13 residues. V shed 3 bases, J shed 7 bases, and the junction held 3 bases outside the gene matches. As DNA, the CDR3 is TGTGCCAGCAGTTTCGGACAGGGGTTTGAAGCTTTCTTT. This encodes CASSFGQGFEAFF.

This clone has just one count. The genes are TRBV19 and TRBJ1-2; D gene ambiguous. V dropped 3 bases and J dropped 0 bases, with 8 bases sitting between them. From germline, CDR1 is LNHDA and CDR2 SQIVND (reference sequence). CDR3 length: 14 residues. CDR3 sequence: CASSISPANYGYTF. In nucleotides, the CDR3 is TGTGCCAGTAGTATTAGCCCGGCTAACTATGGCTACACCTTC.

This clone was detected only once. This chain's CDR3 is CASSLGQPYEQFF. CDR3 coding DNA: TGCGCCAGCAGCTTGGGGCAGCCGTATGAGCAGTTCTTC. The chain joins TRBV5-1 to TRBJ2-1; D unresolved. The V end lost 0 bases, the J end lost 8 bases, and 9 bases lay between the germline ends. The CDR3 runs 13 residues. The germline V gene has CDR1 SGHRS and CDR2 YFSETQ. Filled out from reference TRBV5-1 and TRBJ2-1, the complete variable domain reads KAGVTQTPRYLIKTRGQQVTLSCSPISGHRSVSWYQQTPGQGLQFLFEYFSETQRNKGNFPGRFSGRQFSNSRSEMNVSTLELGDSALYLCASSLGQPYEQFFGPGTRLTVL.

The chain links TRBV28 to TRBJ1-2, with no clear D. This CDR3 spans 15 amino acids. Germline V CDR1 and CDR2: MDHEN, SYDVKM. Trimming stripped 7 bases from V and 3 bases from J, with 18 bases between. The CDR3: CASTPWGSGDYGYTF. CDR3 sequence (DNA): TGTGCCAGCACTCCCTGGGGTTCAGGAGACTATGGCTACACCTTC.

The DNA for the CDR3 is TGTGCCAGCAGCCCTACAGCGGTTAGCTCCTACAATGAGCAGTTCTTC. Its protein is CASSPTAVSSYNEQFF. This chain uses TRBV7-2 with TRBJ2-1, with D tentatively TRBD2 (5 bases). Trimming stripped 5 bases from V and 0 bases from J, with 14 bases between. CDR1 is SGHTA and CDR2 is FQGNSA in the germline V gene. The CDR3 consists of 16 residues. Combining the CDR3 with reference TRBV7-2 and TRBJ2-1 gives the whole variable domain GAGVSQSPSNKVTEKGKDVELRCDPISGHTALYWYRQSLGQGLEFLIYFQGNSAPDKSGLPSDRFSAERTGGSVSTLTIQRTQQEDSAVYLCASSPTAVSSYNEQFFGPGTRLTVL.

The chain links TRBV7-2 to TRBJ2-7, with a tentative D call TRBD1 (5 bases). Trimming pared 1 base from V and 3 bases from J, leaving 7 bases between. The V gene's germline CDR1 is SGHTA and CDR2 FQGNSA. The CDR3 has 13 amino acids. The CDR3 is CASSLETGYEQYF. CDR3 coding DNA: TGTGCCAGCAGCTTAGAAACAGGCTACGAGCAGTACTTC.

The gene calls are TRBV14 and TRBJ2-1; 8 bases align to TRBD1. This CDR3 has 12 residues. Trimming took 2 bases from V and 12 from J; bases not matched to a gene: 3. Germline CDR1 SGHDN, CDR2 FVKESK. CDR3 DNA sequence: TGTGCCAGCAGCCAAACAGGGGGAGGGCAGTTCTTC. This encodes CASSQTGGGQFF.

The rearrangement joins TRBV4-3 to TRBJ2-7; 7 bases agree with TRBD1. CDR1 and CDR2 (germline): LGHNA, YSLEER. The junction had 5 bases not matched to a gene; V was cut back by 3 bases and J by 0 bases. CDR3 length equals 15 residues. In DNA form, the CDR3 reads TGCGCCAGCAGCCAGGCGACAGGGAACTCCTACGAGCAGTACTTC. The encoded protein is CASSQATGNSYEQYF.

The V gene is TRBV5-5, the J gene TRBJ2-6; 9 bases match TRBD1. There are 15 residues in the CDR3. The germline V gene has CDR1 SGHKS and CDR2 YYEKEE (reference sequence). The V and J ends lost 5 bases and 1 base, in that order; junction bases with no gene match: 1. CDR3 DNA sequence: TGTGCCAGCAGAGGACAGGGGTCTGGGGCCAACGTCCTGACTTTC. Its translation: CASRGQGSGANVLTF.

The gene calls are TRBV7-2 and TRBJ1-6; the D is unclear. Germline V gene lookup returns CDR1 SGHTA and CDR2 FQGNSA. The length of the CDR3 is 14 residues. V was cut by 0 bases and J by 7 bases, with 7 bases left in between. The CDR3 protein is CASSLALANSPLHF. The CDR3 DNA sequence: TGTGCCAGCAGCTTAGCGCTCGCGAATTCACCCCTCCACTTT.

This sequence joins TRBV7-8 and TRBJ1-2, with unresolved D. V shed 2 bases and J shed 6 bases, with 10 bases lying between them. CDR3 length: 13 residues. Germline assignment: CDR1 SGHVS and CDR2 FQNEAQ. In nucleotides, the CDR3 is TGTGCCAGCAGCTTATCGGGGTTTGATGGCTACACCTTC. This sequence encodes CASSLSGFDGYTF.

J is TRBJ1-3 and V is TRBV25-1; D might be TRBD1 (5 bases). Germline V gene data show CDR1 as MGHDK and CDR2 as SYGVNS. The V gene lost 5 bases and the J gene lost 3 bases, with 17 bases spanning the gap. This CDR3 region has 16 residues. CDR3 sequence reads: CASSPHLNRLGNTIYF. CDR3 bases: TGTGCCAGCAGTCCCCACCTAAACAGGCTTGGAAACACCATATATTTT. Combining the CDR3 with reference TRBV25-1 and TRBJ1-3 gives the whole variable domain EADIYQTPRYLVIGTGKKITLECSQTMGHDKMYWYQQDPGMELHLIHYSYGVNSTEKGDLSSESTVSRIRTEHFPLTLESARPSHTSQYLCASSPHLNRLGNTIYFGEGSWLTVV.